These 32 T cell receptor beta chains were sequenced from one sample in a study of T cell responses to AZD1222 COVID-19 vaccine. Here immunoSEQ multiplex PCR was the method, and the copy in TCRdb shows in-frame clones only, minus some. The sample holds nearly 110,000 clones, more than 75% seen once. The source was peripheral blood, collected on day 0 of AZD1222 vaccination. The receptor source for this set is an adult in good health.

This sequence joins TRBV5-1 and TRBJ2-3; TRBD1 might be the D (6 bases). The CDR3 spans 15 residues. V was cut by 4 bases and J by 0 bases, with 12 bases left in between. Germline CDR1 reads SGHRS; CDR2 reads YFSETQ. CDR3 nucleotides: TGCGCCAGCAGCAAGGACAGCACTAGCACAGATACGCAGTATTTT. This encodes CASSKDSTSTDTQYF.

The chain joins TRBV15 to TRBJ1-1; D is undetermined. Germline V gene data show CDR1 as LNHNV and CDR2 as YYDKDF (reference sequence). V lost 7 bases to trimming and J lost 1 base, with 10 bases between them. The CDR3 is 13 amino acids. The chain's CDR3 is CATMEHQNTEAFF. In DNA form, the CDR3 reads TGTGCCACCATGGAACACCAGAACACTGAAGCTTTCTTT.

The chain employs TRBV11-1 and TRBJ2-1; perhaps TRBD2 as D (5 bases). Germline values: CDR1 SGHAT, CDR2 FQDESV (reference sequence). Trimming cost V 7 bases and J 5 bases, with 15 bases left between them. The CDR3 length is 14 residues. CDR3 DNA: TGTGCCAGCAATAAGATGCAGACTAACAATGAGCAGTTCTTC. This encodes CASNKMQTNNEQFF.

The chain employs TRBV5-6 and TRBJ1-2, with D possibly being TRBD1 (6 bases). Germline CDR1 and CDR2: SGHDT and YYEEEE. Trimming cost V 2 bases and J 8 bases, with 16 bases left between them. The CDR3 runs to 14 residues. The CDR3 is CASSFPQGLGGYTF. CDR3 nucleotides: TGTGCCAGCAGCTTCCCACAGGGTCTAGGGGGCTACACCTTC.

The CDR3 region is CASSLRGPNSGNTIYF. Written as DNA, the CDR3 is TGTGCCAGCAGCTTGAGGGGACCCAACTCTGGAAACACCATATATTTT. V is TRBV11-2 and J is TRBJ1-3; possibly TRBD1 for D (5 bases). Trimming shortened V by 3 bases and J by 0 bases, and 12 bases separated the two germline ends. Germline assignment: CDR1 SGHAT and CDR2 FQNNGV. The CDR3 is made up of 16 amino acids.

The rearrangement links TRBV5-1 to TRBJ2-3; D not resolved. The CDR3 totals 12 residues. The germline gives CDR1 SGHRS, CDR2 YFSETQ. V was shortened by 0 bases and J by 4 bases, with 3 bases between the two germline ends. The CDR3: CASSLASDTQYF. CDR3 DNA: TGCGCCAGCAGCTTGGCCTCAGATACGCAGTATTTT.

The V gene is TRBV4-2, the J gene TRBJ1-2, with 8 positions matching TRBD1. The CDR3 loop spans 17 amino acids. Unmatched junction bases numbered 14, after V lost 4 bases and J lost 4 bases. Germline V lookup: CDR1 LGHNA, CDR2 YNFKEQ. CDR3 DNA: TGTGCCAGCAGCCCACGTCAGGGGGCGGATGTGGGCTATGGCTACACCTTC. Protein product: CASSPRQGADVGYGYTF.

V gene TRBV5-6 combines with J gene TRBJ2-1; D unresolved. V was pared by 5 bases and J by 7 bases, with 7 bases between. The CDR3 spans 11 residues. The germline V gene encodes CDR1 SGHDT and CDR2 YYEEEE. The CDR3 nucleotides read TGTGCCAGCAGATCCTGGAATGAGCAGTTCTTC. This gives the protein CASRSWNEQFF.

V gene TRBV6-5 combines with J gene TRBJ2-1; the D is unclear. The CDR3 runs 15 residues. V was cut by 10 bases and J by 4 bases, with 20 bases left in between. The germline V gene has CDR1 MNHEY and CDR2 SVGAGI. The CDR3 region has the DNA TGTGCCACCTCCGAACCTGGGGAAATATACAATGAGCAGTTCTTC. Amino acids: CATSEPGEIYNEQFF.

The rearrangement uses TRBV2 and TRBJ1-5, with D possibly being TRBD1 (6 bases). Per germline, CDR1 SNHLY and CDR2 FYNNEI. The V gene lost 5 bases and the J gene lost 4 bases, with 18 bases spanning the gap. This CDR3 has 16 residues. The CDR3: CASSPQDRAYNQPQHF. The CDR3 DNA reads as TGTGCCAGCAGTCCTCAGGACAGAGCGTATAATCAGCCCCAGCATTTT.

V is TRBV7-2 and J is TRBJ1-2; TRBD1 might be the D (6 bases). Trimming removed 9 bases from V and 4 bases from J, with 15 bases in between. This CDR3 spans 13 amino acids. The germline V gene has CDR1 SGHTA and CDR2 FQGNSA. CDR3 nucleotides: TGTGCCAGTAGAACAGGGAGGCCCTATGGCTACACCTTC. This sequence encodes CASRTGRPYGYTF.

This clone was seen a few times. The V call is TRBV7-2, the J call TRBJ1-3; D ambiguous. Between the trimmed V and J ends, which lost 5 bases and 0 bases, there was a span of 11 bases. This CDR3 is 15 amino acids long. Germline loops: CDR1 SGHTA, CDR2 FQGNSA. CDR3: CASSHNRDSGNTIYF. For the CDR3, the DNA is TGTGCCAGCAGCCACAACAGAGACTCTGGAAACACCATATATTTT.

The CDR3 is CASSYPGETQYF. The DNA of the CDR3 is TGTGCCAGCAGCTACCCGGGGGAGACCCAGTACTTC. The chain uses TRBV7-2 and TRBJ2-5; D perhaps matches TRBD2 (5 bases). This CDR3 has 12 amino acids. V was pared by 4 bases and J by 5 bases, with 8 bases between. CDR1 and CDR2 (germline): SGHTA, FQGNSA.

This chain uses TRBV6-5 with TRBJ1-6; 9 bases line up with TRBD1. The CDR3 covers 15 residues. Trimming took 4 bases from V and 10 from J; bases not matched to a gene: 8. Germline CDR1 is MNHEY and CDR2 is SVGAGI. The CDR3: CASSSGQGMGSPLHF. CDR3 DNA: TGTGCCAGCAGTTCAGGACAGGGGATGGGATCACCCCTCCACTTT.

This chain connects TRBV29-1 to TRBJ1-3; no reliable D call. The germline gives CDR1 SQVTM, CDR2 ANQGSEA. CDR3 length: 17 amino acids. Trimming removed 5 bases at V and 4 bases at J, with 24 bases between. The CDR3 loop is CSVSLRTFDQYGNTIYF. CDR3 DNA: TGCAGCGTTTCCCTTCGGACCTTCGACCAGTACGGAAACACCATATATTTT.

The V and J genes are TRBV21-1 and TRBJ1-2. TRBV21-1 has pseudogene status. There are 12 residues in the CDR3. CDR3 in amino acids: CASSTLNYGYTF. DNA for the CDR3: TGTGCCAGCAGCACCTTAAACTATGGCTACACCTTC.

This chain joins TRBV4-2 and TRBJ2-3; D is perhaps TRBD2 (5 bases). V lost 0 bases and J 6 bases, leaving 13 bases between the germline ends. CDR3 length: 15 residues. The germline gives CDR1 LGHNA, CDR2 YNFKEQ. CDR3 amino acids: CASSQDFRTRDTQYF. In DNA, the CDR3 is TGTGCCAGCAGCCAAGATTTCCGGACTCGGGATACGCAGTATTTT.

CDR3 nucleotide sequence: TGTGCCAGCAGTAGGGACAGGGGGAATGGCTACACCTTC. Translation: CASSRDRGNGYTF. The gene calls are TRBV6-5 and TRBJ1-2; the match to TRBD1 covers 11 bases. The CDR3 is 13 amino acids. V shed 5 bases and J 6 bases; nucleotides not matched to a gene: 2. Per the germline V gene, CDR1 is MNHEY and CDR2 is SVGAGI.

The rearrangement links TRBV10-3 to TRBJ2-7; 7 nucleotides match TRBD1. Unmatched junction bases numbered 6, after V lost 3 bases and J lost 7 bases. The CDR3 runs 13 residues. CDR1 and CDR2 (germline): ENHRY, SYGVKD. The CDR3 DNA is TGTGCCATCAGTGACAGACAGGGTGAAGAGCAGTACTTC. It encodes CAISDRQGEEQYF.

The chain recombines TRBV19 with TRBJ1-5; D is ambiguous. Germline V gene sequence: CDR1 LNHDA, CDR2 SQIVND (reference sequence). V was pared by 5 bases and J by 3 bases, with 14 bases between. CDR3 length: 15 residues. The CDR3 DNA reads TGTGCCAGTAGTCTGGAGCCCATTCCCAATCAGCCCCAGCATTTT. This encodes CASSLEPIPNQPQHF.

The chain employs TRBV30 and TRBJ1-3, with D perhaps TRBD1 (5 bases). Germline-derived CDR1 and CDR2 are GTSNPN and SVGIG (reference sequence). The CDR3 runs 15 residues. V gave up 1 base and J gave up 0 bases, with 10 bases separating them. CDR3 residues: CAWSATARSGNTIYF. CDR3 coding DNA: TGTGCCTGGAGTGCGACAGCCCGCTCTGGAAACACCATATATTTT.

The chain's CDR3 is CASAETLSAEAFF. The CDR3 DNA is TGTGCCAGCGCCGAGACCCTTAGCGCTGAAGCTTTCTTT. The gene calls are TRBV7-8 and TRBJ1-1, with no clear D. With 8 bases removed from V and 6 bases from J, the gap between germline ends came to 16 bases. This CDR3 is 13 amino acids long. The V gene's germline CDR1 is SGHVS and CDR2 FQNEAQ.

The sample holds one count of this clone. The CDR3 protein is CASSRTSASYEQYF. The CDR3 nucleotides are TGTGCCAGCAGCCGGACTAGCGCCTCCTACGAGCAGTACTTC. The rearrangement links TRBV6-5 to TRBJ2-7, with 9 bases fitting TRBD2. The CDR3 is made up of 14 amino acids. V was pared by 6 bases and J by 0 bases, with 3 bases of the junction left unmatched. Germline V CDR1 and CDR2: MNHEY, SVGAGI.

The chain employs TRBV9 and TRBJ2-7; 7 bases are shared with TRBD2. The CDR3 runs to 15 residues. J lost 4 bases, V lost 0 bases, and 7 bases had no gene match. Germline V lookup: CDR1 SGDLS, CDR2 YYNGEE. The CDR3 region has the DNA TGTGCCAGCAGCGTAGGCGGGGGAGGCCATTACGAGCAGTACTTC. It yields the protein CASSVGGGGHYEQYF. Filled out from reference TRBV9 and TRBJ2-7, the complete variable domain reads DSGVTQTPKHLITATGQRVTLRCSPRSGDLSVYWYQQSLDQGLQFLIQYYNGEERAKGNILERFSAQQFPDLHSELNLSSLELGDSALYFCASSVGGGGHYEQYFGPGTRLTVT.

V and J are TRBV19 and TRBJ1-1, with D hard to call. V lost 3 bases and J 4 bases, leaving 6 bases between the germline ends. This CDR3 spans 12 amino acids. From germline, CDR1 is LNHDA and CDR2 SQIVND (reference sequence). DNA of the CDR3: TGTGCCAGTAGTATTGGAGTCACTGAAGCTTTCTTT. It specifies CASSIGVTEAFF.

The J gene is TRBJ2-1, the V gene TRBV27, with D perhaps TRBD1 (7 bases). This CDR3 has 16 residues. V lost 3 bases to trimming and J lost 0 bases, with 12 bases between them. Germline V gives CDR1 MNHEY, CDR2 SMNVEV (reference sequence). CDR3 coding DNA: TGTGCCAGCAGTTTGCTCAGGGGGGCCTCCTACAATGAGCAGTTCTTC. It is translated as CASSLLRGASYNEQFF.

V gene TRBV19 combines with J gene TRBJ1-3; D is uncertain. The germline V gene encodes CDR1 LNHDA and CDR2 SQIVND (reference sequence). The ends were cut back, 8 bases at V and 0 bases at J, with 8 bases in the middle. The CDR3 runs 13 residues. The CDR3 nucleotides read TGTGCCAGTTTCCCGATCTCTGGAAACACCATATATTTT. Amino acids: CASFPISGNTIYF. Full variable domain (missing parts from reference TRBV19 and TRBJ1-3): DGGITQSPKYLFRKEGQNVTLSCEQNLNHDAMYWYRQDPGQGLRLIYYSQIVNDFQKGDIAEGYSVSREKKESFPLTVTSAQKNPTAFYLCASFPISGNTIYFGEGSWLTVV.

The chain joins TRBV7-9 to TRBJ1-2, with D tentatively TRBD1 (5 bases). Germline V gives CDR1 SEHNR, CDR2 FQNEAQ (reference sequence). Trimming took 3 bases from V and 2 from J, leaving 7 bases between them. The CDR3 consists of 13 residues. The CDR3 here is CASSFAGNYGYTF. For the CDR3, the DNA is TGTGCCAGCAGCTTTGCAGGGAACTATGGCTACACCTTC.

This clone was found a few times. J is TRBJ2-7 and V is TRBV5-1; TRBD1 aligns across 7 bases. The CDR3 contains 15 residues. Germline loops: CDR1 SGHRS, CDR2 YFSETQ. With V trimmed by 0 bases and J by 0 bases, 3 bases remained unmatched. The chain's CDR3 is CASSLGDSPSYEQYF. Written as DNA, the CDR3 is TGCGCCAGCAGCTTGGGGGACAGCCCCTCCTACGAGCAGTACTTC.

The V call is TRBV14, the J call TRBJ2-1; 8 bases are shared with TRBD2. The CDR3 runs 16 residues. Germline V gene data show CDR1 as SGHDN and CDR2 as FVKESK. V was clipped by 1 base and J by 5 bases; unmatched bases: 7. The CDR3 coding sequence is TGTGCCAGCAGCCAAGTTCAGCGGGGGCCCGACAATGAGCAGTTCTTC. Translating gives CASSQVQRGPDNEQFF.

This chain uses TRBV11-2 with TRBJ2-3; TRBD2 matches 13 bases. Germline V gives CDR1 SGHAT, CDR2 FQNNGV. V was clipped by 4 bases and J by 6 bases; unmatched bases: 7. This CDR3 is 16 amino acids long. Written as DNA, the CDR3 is TGTGCCAGCAGCTCCGGGACTAGCGGGGTCTGGGATACGCAGTATTTT. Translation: CASSSGTSGVWDTQYF.

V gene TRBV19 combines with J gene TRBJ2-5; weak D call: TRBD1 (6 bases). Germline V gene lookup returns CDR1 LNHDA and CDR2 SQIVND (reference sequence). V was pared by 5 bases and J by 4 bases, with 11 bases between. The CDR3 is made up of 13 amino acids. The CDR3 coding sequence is TGTGCCAGTAGTTCACAGGGTGCAGAGACCCAGTACTTC. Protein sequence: CASSSQGAETQYF.